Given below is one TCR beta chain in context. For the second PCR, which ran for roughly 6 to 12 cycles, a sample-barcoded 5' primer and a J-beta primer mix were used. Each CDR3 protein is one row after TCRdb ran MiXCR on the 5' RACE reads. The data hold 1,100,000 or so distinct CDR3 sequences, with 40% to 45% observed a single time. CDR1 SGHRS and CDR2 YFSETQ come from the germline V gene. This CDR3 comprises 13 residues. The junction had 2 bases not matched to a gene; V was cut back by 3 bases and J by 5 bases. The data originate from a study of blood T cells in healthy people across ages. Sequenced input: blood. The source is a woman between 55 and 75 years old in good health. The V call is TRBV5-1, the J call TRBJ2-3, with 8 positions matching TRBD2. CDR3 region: CASSWRGEDTQYF. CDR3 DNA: TGCGCCAGCAGCTGGCGGGGGGAAGATACGCAGTATTTT.